A single sample is the source of the 4 T cell receptor beta chains below, sequenced in a study of regulatory T cells in long-lasting Graves disease. To make TCR beta libraries, researchers used iRepertoire HTBI primers and Arm-PCR of CDR3 regions. TCRdb redid the calling of the multiplex PCR reads with MiXCR, one entry per CDR3 protein. The data contain roughly 530,000 distinct CDR3 sequences, about 15% of them singletons. Time point noted: newly diagnosed GD, antithyroid drugs for less than 3 months. The TCR library used RNA extracted from PBMCs. These data were also reused for a study on T cells in Graves' hyperthyroidism and ophthalmopathy.

Sequenced here: peripheral blood mononuclear cells (PBMCs), sampled at new diagnosis, from a patient treated with antithyroid drugs. The receptors derive from a middle-aged woman with Graves disease.

This clonotype was seen only a few times. V gene TRBV12-5 combines with J gene TRBJ1-2; D is unresolved. The CDR3 is 15 amino acids. Trimming took 0 bases from V and 6 from J, leaving 14 bases between them. CDR1 is LGHNT, CDR2 FRNRAP, per germline. The CDR3 is CASGLVTGIGDGYTF. The CDR3 DNA reads TGTGCTAGTGGTTTGGTGACGGGTATCGGAGATGGCTACACCTTC.

This clonotype was seen repeatedly, ten times or more. This chain joins TRBV12-5 and TRBJ2-1, with 10 bases identical to TRBD2. The CDR3 has 16 residues. Trimming removed 0 bases from V and 8 bases from J; junction bases left unmatched: 7. Germline V gene sequence: CDR1 LGHNT, CDR2 FRNRAP. Here the CDR3 reads CASGLVAGGPVYEQFF. The CDR3 coding sequence is TGTGCTAGTGGTTTGGTAGCGGGGGGGCCTGTGTATGAGCAGTTCTTC. Full variable domain (missing parts from reference TRBV12-5 and TRBJ2-1): DARVTQTPRHKVTEMGQEVTMRCQPILGHNTVFWYRQTMMQGLELLAYFRNRAPLDDSGMPKDRFSAEMPDATLATLKIQPSEPRDSAVYFCASGLVAGGPVYEQFFGPGTRLTVL.

This clonotype was observed at least ten times. One end of the junction does not line up with germline, which may come from a read error. The V gene is TRBV5-1, the J gene TRBJ2-7; D is uncertain. CDR1 is SGHRS and CDR2 is YFSETQ in the germline V gene. CDR3 length equals 11 residues. The CDR3 DNA sequence: TGTGCCAGCAGCTTAGTAGACGAGCAGTACTTC. Protein product: CASSLVDEQYF.

This clonotype was observed at least ten times. V usage is TRBV2 and J usage is TRBJ1-5, with TRBD1 as a possible D gene (6 bases). Trimming stripped 7 bases from V and 0 bases from J, with 13 bases between. Germline CDR1 SNHLY, CDR2 FYNNEI. This CDR3 has 15 amino acids. The CDR3 sequence is CASTPRGDSNQPQHF. DNA for the CDR3: TGTGCCAGCACCCCGAGGGGGGATAGCAATCAGCCCCAGCATTTT.